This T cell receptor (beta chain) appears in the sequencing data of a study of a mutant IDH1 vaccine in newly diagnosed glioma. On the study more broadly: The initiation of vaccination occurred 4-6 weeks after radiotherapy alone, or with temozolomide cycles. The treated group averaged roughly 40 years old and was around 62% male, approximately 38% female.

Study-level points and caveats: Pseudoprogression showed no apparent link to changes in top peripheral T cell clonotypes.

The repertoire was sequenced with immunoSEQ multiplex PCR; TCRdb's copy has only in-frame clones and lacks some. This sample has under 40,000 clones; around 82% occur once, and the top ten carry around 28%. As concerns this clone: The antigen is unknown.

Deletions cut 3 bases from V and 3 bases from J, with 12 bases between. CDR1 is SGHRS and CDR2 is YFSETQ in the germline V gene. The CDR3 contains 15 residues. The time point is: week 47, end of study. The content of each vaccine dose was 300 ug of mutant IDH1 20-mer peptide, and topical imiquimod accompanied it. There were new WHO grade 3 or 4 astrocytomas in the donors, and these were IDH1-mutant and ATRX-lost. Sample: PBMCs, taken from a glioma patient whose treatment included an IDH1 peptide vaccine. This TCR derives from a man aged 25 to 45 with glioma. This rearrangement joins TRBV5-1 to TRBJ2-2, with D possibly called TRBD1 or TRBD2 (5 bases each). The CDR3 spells CASSSRRGDTGELFF. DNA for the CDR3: TGCGCCAGCAGCTCCCGGCGAGGGGACACCGGGGAGCTGTTTTTT.